This T cell receptor (beta chain) comes out of a study of blood T cell repertoires in COVID-19. Produced via immunoSEQ multiplex PCR; TCRdb's table is partial and in-frame only. Of about 210,000 clones listed, around four fifths are singletons. The CDR3 totals 14 residues. Germline CDR1 reads SGDLS; CDR2 reads YYNGEE. Trimming stripped 4 bases from V and 0 bases from J, with 10 bases between. Sample: peripheral blood. The chain joins TRBV9 to TRBJ1-2; D uncertain. This clonotype was obtained from a woman in her 70s with COVID-19, enrolled during active disease. CDR3 DNA sequence: TGTGCCAGCAGCCCAGGAACGGCTAACTATGGCTACACCTTC. It encodes CASSPGTANYGYTF.